These 30 T cell receptor beta chains share one sample of origin, sequenced in a study of tumor-infiltrating lymphocytes in glioblastoma multiforme. Multiple V-beta primers and a C-beta primer amplified TCRB from RNA. TCRdb passed the multiplex PCR reads through MiXCR, listing each CDR3 protein once. This sample has around 10,000 distinct CDR3 sequences, with 60% to 75% found just once. Sequenced input: brain tumor tissue. These receptors were collected from a male donor with glioblastoma.

About this clonotype itself: Because the CDR3 is missing its conserved closing phenylalanine or tryptophan, this is likely a read error. The limits of the CDR3 on the DNA are not certain, so only TCRdb's listed CDR3 is given. The rearrangement links TRBV4-1 to TRBJ2-4; the listed D gene, TRBD2, was not tested against the DNA. Germline-derived CDR1 and CDR2 are MGHRA and YSYEKL. The length of the CDR3 is 15 amino acids, counting both ends. CDR3 sequence: CASSHPNSGEDIHYS.

This clonotype was seen ten or more times. A clone one base away is much larger, so this may be a read error. V gene TRBV20-1 combines with J gene TRBJ2-3, with TRBD1 as a possible D gene (6 bases). The length of the CDR3 is 15 residues. CDR1 is DFQATT and CDR2 is SNEGSKA in the germline V gene (reference sequence). The CDR3 DNA is TGCAGTGCTAGGTCCAGGGGAAGGAGCACAGATACGCGGTATTTT. Amino acids: CSARSRGRSTDTRYF.

The chain combines TRBV29-1 with TRBJ2-5, with unresolved D. Germline lookup yields CDR1 SQVTM and CDR2 ANQGSEA. The V end lost 6 bases, the J end lost 2 bases, and 7 bases lay between the germline ends. This CDR3 contains 11 residues. Here the CDR3 reads CSVSPQETQYF. The CDR3 coding sequence is TGCAGCGTGAGCCCTCAAGAGACCCAGTACTTC.

With regard to this clonotype: At one end the junction does not follow the germline gene, possibly because of a read error. The chain has TRBV6-6 and TRBJ2-6; D is possibly TRBD1 or TRBD2 (6 bases each). CDR1 and CDR2 from the germline V gene are MNHNY and SVGAGI (reference sequence). The CDR3 runs to 16 residues. The CDR3: CVSTVTGGSWANVLTF. CDR3 nucleotide sequence: TGTGTCAGCACCGTTACCGGGGGCTCTTGGGCCAACGTCCTGACTTTC.

To note about this clonotype: In this CDR3 the conserved last residue, phenylalanine or tryptophan, is missing, so a read error is likely. The limits of the CDR3 on the DNA are not certain, so only TCRdb's listed CDR3 is given. The V gene is TRBV20-1, the J gene TRBJ2-1. Germline CDR1 is DFQATT and CDR2 is SNEGSKA (reference sequence). The CDR3 length equals 14 residues, ends included. The CDR3 protein is CSARVFSSYNEPFL.

V is TRBV21-1 and J is TRBJ2-1. TRBV21-1 constitutes a pseudogene. The CDR3 spans 11 residues. The CDR3: CADGCYNEQFF. CDR3 nucleotide sequence: TGTGCCGACGGGTGTTACAATGAACAGTTCTTC.

As regards this clonotype: A read error may account for a junction end that differs from germline. The rearrangement links TRBV5-1 to TRBJ1-1; possible D gene TRBD1, 5 bases. The CDR3 extends over 14 amino acids. Germline V gene sequence: CDR1 SGHRS, CDR2 YFSETQ. The CDR3 loop is CAGSPGGMDTEAFF. The CDR3 nucleotides read TGCGCCGGCAGCCCGGGGGGGATGGACACTGAAGCTTTCTTT.

Many counts were recorded for this clonotype. This may come from a read error, since a much larger clone is one base off. CDR3 DNA sequence: TGTGCCTGGAGTCTAAAGGTGTTCATAGACAATGAGCAGTTCTTC. It yields the protein CAWSLKVFIDNEQFF. This sequence joins TRBV30 and TRBJ2-1; D is unresolved. V was cut by 2 bases and J by 5 bases, with 16 bases left in between. CDR1 is GTSNPN and CDR2 is SVGIG in the germline V gene (reference sequence). The length of the CDR3 is 15 residues.

Worth noting for this clonotype: Germline and junction disagree at one end, which may indicate a read error. The rearrangement uses TRBV28 and TRBJ2-3; D possibly corresponds to TRBD1 (6 bases). CDR1 is MDHEN, CDR2 SYDVKM, per germline. The CDR3 is 11 residues long. The CDR3 loop reads CASSTSGEQYF. The CDR3 DNA reads TGTGCCAGCAGCACCTCAGGGGAGCAGTATTTC.

A few counts support this clonotype. The conserved final phenylalanine or tryptophan is absent from the CDR3, which likely points to a read error. V usage is TRBV29-1 and J usage is TRBJ2-1; weak D call: TRBD1 (5 bases). The V gene lost 4 bases and the J gene lost 0 bases, with 13 bases spanning the gap. The length of the CDR3 is 15 residues. Per the germline V gene, CDR1 is SQVTM and CDR2 is ANQGSEA. This chain's CDR3 is CSVGLVRGSYNEQFS. The DNA for the CDR3 is TGCAGCGTTGGGCTTGTTAGGGGCTCCTACAATGAGCAGTTCTCC.

The sample holds a few counts of this clonotype. The DNA of the CDR3 is TGTGCCAGCAGCTTAGATCTCGGGGCCTTGGAGCAGTACTTC. Amino acids: CASSLDLGALEQYF. J is TRBJ2-7 and V is TRBV11-2; either TRBD1 or TRBD2 may supply D (5 bases each). With 0 bases removed from V and 7 bases from J, the gap between germline ends came to 13 bases. Germline V gene data show CDR1 as SGHAT and CDR2 as FQNNGV. The CDR3 extends over 14 amino acids.

This clonotype was recorded a few times. Germline and junction disagree at one end, which may indicate a read error. This chain connects TRBV20-1 to TRBJ2-5; D is unclear. The CDR3 has 13 amino acids. Germline V CDR1 and CDR2: DFQATT, SNEGSKA (reference sequence). DNA for the CDR3: TGCAGTGCTAGGCTCGAAGGGCAAGAGACCCGGTACTTC. Amino acid sequence: CSARLEGQETRYF.

About this clonotype: The CDR3 end shows no conserved phenylalanine or tryptophan, and so a read error is likely. The J gene is TRBJ2-3, the V gene TRBV11-2, with 8 bases fitting TRBD2. Germline CDR1 SGHAT, CDR2 FQNNGV. The CDR3 consists of 14 residues. Trimming cost V 6 bases and J 5 bases; bases outside gene matches: 7. The CDR3 DNA reads TGTGCCAGCAGTACTCTAGCGGGTGAAGATACGCAGTATTTA. Its translation is CASSTLAGEDTQYL.

This sequence joins TRBV6-4 and TRBJ2-5, with 11 bases aligning to TRBD2. The CDR3 spans 15 residues. The germline CDR1 and CDR2 sequences are MRHNA and SNTAGT. V lost 3 bases, J lost 5 bases, and 5 bases stayed unmatched. The CDR3 sequence is CASSELAGGKETQYF. The CDR3 DNA reads as TGTGCCAGCAGTGAATTAGCGGGAGGGAAGGAGACCCAGTACTTC.

The CDR3 sequence is CASSLNPLGGRTEAFF. CDR3 nucleotide sequence: TGTGCCAGCAGCTTAAACCCCCTTGGGGGCCGCACTGAAGCTTTCTTT. The chain has TRBV11-2 and TRBJ1-1, with D possibly TRBD1 on 6 matching bases. Trimming removed 2 bases at V and 4 bases at J, with 17 bases between. CDR1 is SGHAT, CDR2 FQNNGV, per germline. The CDR3 loop spans 16 amino acids.

In regard to this clonotype: The junction departs from the called germline gene at one end, perhaps through a read error. The V gene is TRBV2, the J gene TRBJ2-1; tentative D call: TRBD2 (6 bases). CDR3 length equals 13 residues. In germline, CDR1 is SNHLY, CDR2 FYNNEI. The CDR3 DNA reads TGTGCCAGCCGCGAGACCGGAGGGAATGGGCAGTTCTTC. This sequence encodes CASRETGGNGQFF.

Of note for this clonotype: A much larger clone differs by one base, so this may be a read error. The chain carries TRBV19 and TRBJ2-1; tentatively, D is TRBD2 (6 bases). From germline, CDR1 is LNHDA and CDR2 SQIVND (reference sequence). The CDR3 totals 14 residues. V was cut by 5 bases and J by 8 bases, with 16 bases left in between. DNA for the CDR3: TGTGCCAGTAGTTCTCATGGAGGGTTCGATGAGCAGTTCTTC. It yields the protein CASSSHGGFDEQFF.

On this clonotype: Here the CDR3 omits its conserved ending phenylalanine or tryptophan, so a read error is the likely source. The V gene is TRBV10-3, the J gene TRBJ1-1, with D tentatively TRBD1 (5 bases). Germline values: CDR1 ENHRY, CDR2 SYGVKD. With 6 bases removed from V and 1 base from J, the gap between germline ends came to 21 bases. The CDR3 sequence is 17 residues long. CDR3 loop: CAIRGGKAGGKNTEAFL. The CDR3 region has the DNA TGTGCCATCAGGGGGGGAAAGGCTGGGGGGAAGAACACTGAAGCTTTCTTA.

This clonotype has just one count. The V and J genes are TRBV6-1 and TRBJ2-3; TRBD1 matches at 9 bases. This CDR3 is 15 amino acids long. CDR1 is MNHNS and CDR2 is SASEGT in the germline V gene. Unmatched junction bases numbered 10, after V lost 10 bases and J lost 2 bases. CDR3 sequence reads: CATLIRDRVTDTQYF. DNA for the CDR3: TGTGCCACCCTTATCCGGGACAGGGTCACAGATACGCAGTATTTT.

This chain joins TRBV11-1 and TRBJ2-1; D is perhaps TRBD1 or TRBD2 (5 bases each). V dropped 2 bases and J dropped 8 bases, with 22 bases sitting between them. Germline values: CDR1 SGHAT, CDR2 FQDESV (reference sequence). CDR3 size: 17 residues. In DNA form, the CDR3 reads TGTGCCAGCAGCTTAAGGTCGGTCAGGGACGGTGTGGATGAGCAGTTCTTC. Its protein is CASSLRSVRDGVDEQFF.

This clonotype occurred once. A much larger clone is a single base away; this may be a read error. In this CDR3 the conserved last residue, phenylalanine or tryptophan, is missing, so a read error is likely. V and J are TRBV2 and TRBJ1-1; the D is unclear. V was pared by 3 bases and J by 0 bases, with 11 bases between. The CDR3 spans 15 residues. Germline CDR1 and CDR2: SNHLY and FYNNEI. The CDR3 coding sequence is TGTGCCAGCAGTGAGGATGGGTCGCTGAACACTGAAGCTTTCCTT. Its translation is CASSEDGSLNTEAFL.

There are a few counts of this clonotype. The germline gene is not matched at one end of the junction; a read error may be the cause. The chain carries TRBV12-3 or TRBV12-4 and TRBJ1-2, with D perhaps TRBD1 (5 bases). CDR3 length: 12 amino acids. The CDR3 loop reads CGSSSTGFGYTF. CDR3 nucleotides: TGTGGCAGCAGTTCCACAGGTTTCGGCTACACTTTC.

The chain joins TRBV29-1 to TRBJ2-7, with no clear D. The V gene's germline CDR1 is SQVTM and CDR2 ANQGSEA. CDR3 length: 16 residues. CDR3 nucleotide sequence: TGCAGGGTTCTCGATCCAAGATCTCCCAAACGGTACGAGCAGTACTTC. Its translation is CRVLDPRSPKRYEQYF.

As for this clonotype: At one boundary the junction diverges from the germline segment, which might be a read error. The chain recombines TRBV28 with TRBJ2-1; D unresolved. Per germline, CDR1 MDHEN and CDR2 SYDVKM. The CDR3 sequence is 12 residues long. CDR3 nucleotide sequence: TGTGCCATGACTGGACCCCTTTCTGAGCGGTTCTTC. Its translation is CAMTGPLSERFF.

This clonotype is medium-sized (0.01 to 0.1%). V is TRBV5-4 and J is TRBJ1-4; tentatively, D is TRBD1 (5 bases). V was pared by 0 bases and J by 8 bases, with 14 bases between. The CDR3 has 15 residues. Germline V gene lookup returns CDR1 SGHNT and CDR2 YYREEE (reference sequence). The CDR3 DNA follows: TGTGCCAGCAGCTTGGCCACAGGAGAAAACGAAAAACTGTTTTTT. Amino acids: CASSLATGENEKLFF.

As concerns this clonotype: A much larger clonotype is one base distant, so this may be a read error. The CDR3 ends on some other residue instead of the conserved phenylalanine or tryptophan, so this is likely a read error. The rearrangement uses TRBV28 and TRBJ2-3, with 8 positions matching TRBD2. Germline V gene data show CDR1 as MDHEN and CDR2 as SYDVKM. CDR3 size: 15 residues. The V gene end was trimmed by 7 bases and the J gene end by 0 bases; junction bases not matched to a gene: 6. The CDR3 region is CASIPAGVSTDTQYS. As DNA, the CDR3 is TGTGCCAGCATCCCAGCGGGAGTCAGCACAGATACGCAGTATTCT.

Remarks on this clonotype: Lacking the conserved final phenylalanine or tryptophan, this CDR3 likely reflects a read error. The limits of the CDR3 on the DNA are not certain, so only TCRdb's listed CDR3 is given. The CDR3 spells CASSLGPNTEAVC. The chain is built from TRBV12-3 or TRBV12-4 and TRBJ1-1. Ends included, the CDR3 has 13 residues.

The rearrangement links TRBV11-2 to TRBJ1-5; D ambiguous. Trimming cost V 10 bases and J 11 bases, with 21 bases left between them. The CDR3 totals 13 residues. Per germline, CDR1 SGHAT and CDR2 FQNNGV. As DNA, the CDR3 is TGTGCCAACAGTCCCCAAGACCGGACGACCCAGCATTTT. Residues: CANSPQDRTTQHF.

This clonotype has a handful of counts. J is TRBJ2-1 and V is TRBV4-1; weak D call: TRBD1 (6 bases). Trimming pared 5 bases from V and 2 bases from J, leaving 19 bases between. The CDR3 contains 17 residues. Germline V gene sequence: CDR1 MGHRA, CDR2 YSYEKL. In DNA, the CDR3 is TGCGCCAGCAGCATCCAGGGGTGGCGGGCGCCCTACAATGAGCAGTTCTTC. Its translation: CASSIQGWRAPYNEQFF.

The chain couples TRBV10-3 to TRBJ2-7, with 10 bases matching TRBD1. This CDR3 spans 14 amino acids. CDR1 is ENHRY and CDR2 is SYGVKD in the germline V gene. CDR3 in DNA: TGTGGCATGAGTGAGACGGGACAGGGGTACGAGCAGTACTTC. Protein: CGMSETGQGYEQYF.